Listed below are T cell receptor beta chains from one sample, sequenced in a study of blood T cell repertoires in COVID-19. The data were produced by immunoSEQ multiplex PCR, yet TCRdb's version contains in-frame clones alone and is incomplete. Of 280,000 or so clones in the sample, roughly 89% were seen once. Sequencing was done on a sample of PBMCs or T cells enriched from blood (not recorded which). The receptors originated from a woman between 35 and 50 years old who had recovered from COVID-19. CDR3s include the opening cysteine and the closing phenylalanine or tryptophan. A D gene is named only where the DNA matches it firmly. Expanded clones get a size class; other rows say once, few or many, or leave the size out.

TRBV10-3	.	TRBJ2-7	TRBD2	CAISLAGGSYEQYF	TGTGCCATCAGTTTAGCGGGAGGGTCCTACGAGCAGTACTTC
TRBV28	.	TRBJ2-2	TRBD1	CASSRETGDGELFF	TGTGCCAGCAGTCGAGAGACAGGGGACGGGGAGCTGTTTTTT
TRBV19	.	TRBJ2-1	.	CASSMGWQYNEQFF	TGTGCCAGTAGTATGGGCTGGCAATACAATGAGCAGTTCTTC
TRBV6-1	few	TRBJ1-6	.	CASSEQGKSPLHF	TGTGCCAGCAGTGAGCAGGGGAAGTCACCCCTCCACTTT
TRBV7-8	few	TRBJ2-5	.	CASSLRLQETQYF	TGTGCCAGCAGCTTACGACTCCAAGAGACCCAGTACTTC
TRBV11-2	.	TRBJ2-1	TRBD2	CASSLTGGTYNEQFF	TGTGCCAGCAGCTTAACGGGAGGCACTTACAATGAGCAGTTCTTC
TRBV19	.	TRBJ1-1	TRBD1	CASSWDRGTEAFF	TGTGCCAGTAGTTGGGACAGGGGGACTGAAGCTTTCTTT
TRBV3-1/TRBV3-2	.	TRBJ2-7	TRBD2	CASSPPLAGYYEQYF	TGTGCCAGCAGCCCACCACTAGCGGGGTACTACGAGCAGTACTTC
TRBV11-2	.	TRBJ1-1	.	CASSLGGRAEAFF	TGTGCCAGCAGCTTAGGCGGTCGCGCTGAAGCTTTCTTT
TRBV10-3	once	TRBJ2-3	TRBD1	CATKGDRGTDTQYF	TGTGCCACCAAGGGGGACAGGGGCACAGATACGCAGTATTTT
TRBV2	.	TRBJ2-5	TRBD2	CASSVAGGKETQYF	TGTGCCAGCAGTGTAGCGGGAGGAAAGGAGACCCAGTACTTC
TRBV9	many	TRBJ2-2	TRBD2	CASSAPGLANTGELFF	TGTGCCAGCAGCGCCCCCGGACTAGCAAACACCGGGGAGCTGTTTTTT
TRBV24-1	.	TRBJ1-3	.	CATSDSGGVSGNTIYF	TGTGCCACCAGTGATTCGGGAGGGGTCTCTGGAAACACCATATATTTT
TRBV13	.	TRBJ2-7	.	CASSPDGGAFSYEQYF	TGTGCCAGCAGCCCCGACGGGGGAGCGTTTAGCTACGAGCAGTACTTC
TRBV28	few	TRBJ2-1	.	CASSSLGVFPRNEQFF	TGTGCCAGCAGTTCGTTAGGGGTATTCCCCCGCAATGAGCAGTTCTTC
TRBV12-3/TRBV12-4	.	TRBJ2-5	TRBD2	CASSSGRGETQYF	TGTGCCAGCAGTAGCGGGAGAGGGGAGACCCAGTACTTC
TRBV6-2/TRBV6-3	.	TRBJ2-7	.	CASSPGVGEQYF	TGTGCCAGCAGCCCAGGGGTTGGCGAGCAGTACTTC
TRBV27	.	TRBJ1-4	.	CASSLSKGGEKLFF	TGTGCCAGCAGTTTATCGAAGGGAGGCGAAAAACTGTTTTTT
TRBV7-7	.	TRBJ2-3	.	CASSLLGLTDTQYF	TGTGCTAGCAGCTTACTGGGCTTGACAGATACGCAGTATTTT
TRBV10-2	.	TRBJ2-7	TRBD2	CASRTGTSGSYEQYF	TGCGCCAGCAGGACAGGGACTAGCGGCTCCTACGAGCAGTACTTC
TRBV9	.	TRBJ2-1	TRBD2	CASSPQVVGGLNNEQFF	TGTGCCAGCAGCCCTCAGGTCGTGGGAGGGTTAAACAATGAGCAGTTCTTC
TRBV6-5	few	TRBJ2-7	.	CASSYSIPGSYEQYF	TGTGCCAGCAGTTACTCGATTCCAGGATCCTACGAGCAGTACTTC
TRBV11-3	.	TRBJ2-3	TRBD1	CASSPSQGQGTDTQYF	TGTGCCAGCAGCCCATCCCAGGGACAGGGGACAGATACGCAGTATTTT
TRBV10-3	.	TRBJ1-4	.	CAISEGGNEKLFF	TGTGCCATCAGTGAAGGGGGTAATGAAAAACTGTTTTTT
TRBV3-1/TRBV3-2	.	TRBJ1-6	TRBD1	CASSLGQQLNSPLHF	TGTGCCAGCAGCCTGGGACAGCAACTTAATTCACCCCTCCACTTT
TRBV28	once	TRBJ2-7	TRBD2	CASSPLVAGGYEQYF	TGTGCCAGCAGTCCGCTGGTAGCGGGAGGGTACGAGCAGTACTTC
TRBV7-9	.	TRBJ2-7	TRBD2	CASALAGGHEQYF	TGTGCCAGCGCACTAGCGGGAGGCCACGAGCAGTACTTC
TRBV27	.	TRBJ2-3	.	CASSRRGDRGTDTQYF	TGTGCCAGCAGTCGGAGGGGCGACAGGGGCACAGATACGCAGTATTTT
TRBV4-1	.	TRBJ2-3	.	CASSHPTGQWPQYF	TGCGCCAGCAGCCACCCGACAGGACAATGGCCCCAGTATTTT
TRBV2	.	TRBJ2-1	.	CASSDDSDEQFF	TGTGCCAGCAGTGATGATTCGGATGAGCAGTTCTTC
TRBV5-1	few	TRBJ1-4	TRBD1	CASSLTGTGSLEKLFF	TGCGCCAGCAGCTTAACCGGGACAGGGTCGCTGGAAAAACTGTTTTTT
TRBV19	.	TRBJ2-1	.	CASSRGVANEQFF	TGTGCCAGTAGCCGGGGAGTCGCAAATGAGCAGTTCTTC
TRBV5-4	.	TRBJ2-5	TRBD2	CASSLGLAGSQETQYF	TGTGCCAGCAGCTTGGGACTAGCGGGATCCCAAGAGACCCAGTACTTC
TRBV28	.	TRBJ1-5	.	CASSLGRGGNQPQHF	TGTGCCAGCAGTTTAGGAAGGGGGGGAAATCAGCCCCAGCATTTT
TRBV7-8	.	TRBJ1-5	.	CASSVLTSGTPGGSNQPQHF	TGTGCCAGCAGCGTACTTACCTCCGGGACCCCGGGGGGGAGCAATCAGCCCCAGCATTTT
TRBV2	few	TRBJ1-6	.	CATRVGNNSPLHF	TGTGCCACCAGGGTCGGGAATAATTCACCCCTCCACTTT
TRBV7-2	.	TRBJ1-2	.	CASSRYRDYGYTF	TGTGCCAGCAGCCGCTACAGGGACTATGGCTACACCTTC
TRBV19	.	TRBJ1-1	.	CASSMRREGLSEAFF	TGTGCCAGTAGTATGCGCAGGGAGGGGCTAAGTGAAGCTTTCTTT
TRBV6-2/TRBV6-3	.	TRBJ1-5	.	CASSYSRGSGQPQHF	TGTGCCAGCAGTTACTCGAGAGGGAGTGGTCAGCCCCAGCATTTT
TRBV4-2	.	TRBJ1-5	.	CASSQDGGRSNQPQHF	TGTGCCAGCAGCCAAGATGGGGGCCGGAGCAATCAGCCCCAGCATTTT
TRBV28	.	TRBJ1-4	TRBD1	CASSLTGEREKLFF	TGTGCCAGCAGTTTGACAGGGGAGCGGGAAAAACTGTTTTTT
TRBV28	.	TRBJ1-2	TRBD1	CASPELRQGPNYGYTF	TGTGCCAGCCCTGAACTTAGACAGGGACCTAACTATGGCTACACCTTC
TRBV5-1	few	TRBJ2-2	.	CASSSGFGTGELFF	TGCGCCAGCAGCTCAGGGTTCGGCACCGGGGAGCTGTTTTTT
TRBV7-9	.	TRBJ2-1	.	CASSVTSLSYNEQFF	TGTGCCAGCAGCGTCACTAGTCTATCCTACAATGAGCAGTTCTTC
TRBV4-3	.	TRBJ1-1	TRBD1	CASSQGTGGDATEAFF	TGCGCCAGCAGCCAAGGGACAGGGGGGGACGCCACTGAAGCTTTCTTT
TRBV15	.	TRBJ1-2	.	CATSRDGGPYGYTF	TGTGCCACCAGCAGAGATGGAGGGCCCTATGGCTACACCTTC
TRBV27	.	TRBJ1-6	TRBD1	CASSRQGSYNSPLHF	TGTGCCAGCAGCCGACAGGGGTCCTATAATTCACCCCTCCACTTT
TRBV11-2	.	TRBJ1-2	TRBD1	CASSLEDRGYGYTF	TGTGCCAGCAGCTTAGAGGACAGGGGCTATGGCTACACCTTC
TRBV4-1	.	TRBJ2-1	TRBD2	CASSQVAGEGGVLQVEQFF	TGCGCCAGCAGCCAAGTAGCGGGAGAGGGAGGGGTGCTACAGGTTGAGCAGTTCTTC
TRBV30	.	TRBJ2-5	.	CASSGIETQYF	TGTGCAAGTTCAGGGATCGAGACCCAGTACTTC
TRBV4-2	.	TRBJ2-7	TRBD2	CASSQGLAGDEQYF	TGTGCCAGCAGCCAAGGACTAGCGGGAGACGAGCAGTACTTC
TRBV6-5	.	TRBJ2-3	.	CASSYSGTSTDTQYF	TGTGCCAGCAGTTACTCCGGGACTAGCACAGATACGCAGTATTTT
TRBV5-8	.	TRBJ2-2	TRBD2	CASTHPHGTSGNTGELFF	TGTGCCAGCACCCATCCCCACGGGACTAGCGGGAACACCGGGGAGCTGTTTTTT
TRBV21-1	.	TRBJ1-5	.	CASSRAERGTWSNQPQHF	TGTGCCAGCAGCAGGGCTGAACGGGGGACGTGGAGCAATCAGCCCCAGCATTTT
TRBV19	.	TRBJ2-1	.	CASSRAGLSEQFF	TGTGCCAGTAGCCGAGCGGGTCTATCTGAGCAGTTCTTC
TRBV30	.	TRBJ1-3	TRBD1	CAWSNRGGNTIYF	TGTGCCTGGAGTAACAGGGGCGGAAACACCATATATTTT